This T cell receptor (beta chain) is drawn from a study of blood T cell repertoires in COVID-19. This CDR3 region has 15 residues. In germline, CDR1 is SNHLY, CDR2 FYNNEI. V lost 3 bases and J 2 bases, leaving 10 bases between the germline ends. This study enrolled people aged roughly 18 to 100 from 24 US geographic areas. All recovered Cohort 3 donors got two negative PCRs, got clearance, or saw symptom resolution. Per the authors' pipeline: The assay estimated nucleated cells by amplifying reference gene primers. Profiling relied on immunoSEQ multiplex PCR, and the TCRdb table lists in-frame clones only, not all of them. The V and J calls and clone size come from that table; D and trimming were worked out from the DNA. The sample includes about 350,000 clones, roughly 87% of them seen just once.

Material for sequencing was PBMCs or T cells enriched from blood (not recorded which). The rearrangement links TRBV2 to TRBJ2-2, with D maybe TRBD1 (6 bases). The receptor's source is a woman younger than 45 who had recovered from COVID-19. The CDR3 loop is CASSEVTGNTGELFF. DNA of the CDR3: TGTGCCAGCAGTGAGGTGACAGGAAACACCGGGGAGCTGTTTTTT.